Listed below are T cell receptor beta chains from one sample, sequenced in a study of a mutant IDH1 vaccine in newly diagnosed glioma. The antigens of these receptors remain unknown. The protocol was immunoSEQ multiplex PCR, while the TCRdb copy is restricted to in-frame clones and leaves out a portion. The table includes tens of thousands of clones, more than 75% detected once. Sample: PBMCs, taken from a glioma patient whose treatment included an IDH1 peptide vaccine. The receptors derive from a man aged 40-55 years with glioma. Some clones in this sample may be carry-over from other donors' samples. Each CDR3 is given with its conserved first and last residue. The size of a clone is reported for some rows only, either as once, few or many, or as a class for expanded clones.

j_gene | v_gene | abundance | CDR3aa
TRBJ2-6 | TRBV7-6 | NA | CASSSTAYIFSGANVLTF
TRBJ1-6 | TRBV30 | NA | CAWIGFGTGRNSPLHF
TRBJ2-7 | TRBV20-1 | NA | CSAQSSYEQYF
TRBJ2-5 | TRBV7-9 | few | CASSLGTMRTQYF
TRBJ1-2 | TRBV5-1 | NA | CASSLAGPRTVYGYTF
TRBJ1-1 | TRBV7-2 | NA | CASNSEGVRALNTEAFF
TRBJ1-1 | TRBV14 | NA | CASNEGKGRGGVNLGTNTEAFF
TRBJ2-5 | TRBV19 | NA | CASSIGRGAETQYF
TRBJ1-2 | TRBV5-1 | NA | CASSAHQEIYGYTF
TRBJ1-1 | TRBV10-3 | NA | CAISESRDVTEAFF
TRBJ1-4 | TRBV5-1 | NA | CASSLELQATNEKLFF
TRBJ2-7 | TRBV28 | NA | CASSKRGTGGYEQYF
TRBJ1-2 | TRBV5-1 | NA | CASSLSPGLEGYTF
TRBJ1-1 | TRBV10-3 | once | CAISRSTEGDTEAFF
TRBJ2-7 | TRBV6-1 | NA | CASSPGRNYEQYF
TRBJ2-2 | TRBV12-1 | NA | CASSLKTAPDTGELFF
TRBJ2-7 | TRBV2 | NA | CASSEDGTGTGYEQYF
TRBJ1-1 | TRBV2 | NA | CASRPRTGGANTEAFF
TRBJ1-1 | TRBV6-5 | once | CASSYSTPAGATEAFF
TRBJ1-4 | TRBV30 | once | CAWSDRARANEKLFF
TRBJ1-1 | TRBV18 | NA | CASSPMKRFQGNTEAFF
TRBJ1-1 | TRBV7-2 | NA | CASRDRQGPEAFF
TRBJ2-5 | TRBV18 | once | CASSPPSAQETQYF
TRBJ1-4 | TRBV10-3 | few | CAISESIKEKLFF
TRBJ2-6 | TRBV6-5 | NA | CASSNVLSGANVLTF
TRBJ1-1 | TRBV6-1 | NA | CASSGRISEAFF
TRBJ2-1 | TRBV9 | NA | CASSERQGDFNEQFF
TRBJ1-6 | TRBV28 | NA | CASSWTGGGSPLHF
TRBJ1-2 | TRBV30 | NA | CASAGDSYGYTF
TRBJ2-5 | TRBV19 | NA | CASSSGLARLASETQYF
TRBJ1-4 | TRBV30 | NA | CAWSVLGRYEKLFF
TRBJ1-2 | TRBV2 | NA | CASKDSPYGYTF
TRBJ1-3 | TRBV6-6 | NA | CASSSPTGLGNTIYF
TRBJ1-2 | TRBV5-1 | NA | CASSPVGGSNYGYTF
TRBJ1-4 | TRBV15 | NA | CATGQVGEKLFF
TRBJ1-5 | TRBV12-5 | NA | CASGLTDRGDQPQHF
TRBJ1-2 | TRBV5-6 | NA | CASSKQVTYGYTF
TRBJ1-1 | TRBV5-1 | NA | CASSPLQGMRMNTEAFF
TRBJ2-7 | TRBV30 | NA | CAWSKGTPRSNYEQYF
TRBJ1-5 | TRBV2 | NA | CASRPGRLNQPQHF